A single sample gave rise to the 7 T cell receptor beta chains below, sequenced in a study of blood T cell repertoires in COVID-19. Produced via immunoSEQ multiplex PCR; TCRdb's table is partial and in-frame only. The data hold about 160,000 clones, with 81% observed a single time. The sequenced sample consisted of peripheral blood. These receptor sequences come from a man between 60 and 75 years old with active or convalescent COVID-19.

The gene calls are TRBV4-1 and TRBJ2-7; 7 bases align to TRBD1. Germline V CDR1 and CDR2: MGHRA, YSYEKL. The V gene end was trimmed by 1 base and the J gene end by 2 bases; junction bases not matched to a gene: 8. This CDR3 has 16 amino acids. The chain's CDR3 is CASSQVAGRGTYEQYF. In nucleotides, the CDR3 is TGCGCCAGCAGCCAAGTGGCGGGCAGGGGGACCTACGAGCAGTACTTC.

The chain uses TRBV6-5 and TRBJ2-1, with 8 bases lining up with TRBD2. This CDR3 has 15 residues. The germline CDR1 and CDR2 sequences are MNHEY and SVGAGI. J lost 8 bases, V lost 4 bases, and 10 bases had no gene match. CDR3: CASSSIRTSRDEQFF. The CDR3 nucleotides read TGTGCCAGCAGTTCCATTAGGACTAGCCGGGATGAGCAGTTCTTC.

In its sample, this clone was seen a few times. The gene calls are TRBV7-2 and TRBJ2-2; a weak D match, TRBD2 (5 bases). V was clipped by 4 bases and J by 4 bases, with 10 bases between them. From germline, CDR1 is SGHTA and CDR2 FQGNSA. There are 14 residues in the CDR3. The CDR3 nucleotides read TGTGCCAGCAGCTCGACTGGGAGCACCGGGGAGCTGTTTTTT. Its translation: CASSSTGSTGELFF.

The CDR3 reads CATSLDRINSPLHF. CDR3 coding DNA: TGTGCCACCAGCCTCGACAGAATTAATTCACCCCTCCACTTT. This chain joins TRBV15 and TRBJ1-6; a weak D match, TRBD1 (5 bases). In germline, CDR1 is LNHNV, CDR2 YYDKDF (reference sequence). Deletions cut 5 bases from V and 6 bases from J, with 11 bases between. The CDR3 has 14 residues.

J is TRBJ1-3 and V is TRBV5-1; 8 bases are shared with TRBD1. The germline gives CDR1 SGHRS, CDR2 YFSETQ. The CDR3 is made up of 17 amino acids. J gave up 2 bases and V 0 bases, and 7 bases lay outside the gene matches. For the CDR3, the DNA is TGCGCCAGCAGCTTGGTTTCGCAGGGGGCAACTGGAAACACCATATATTTT. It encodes CASSLVSQGATGNTIYF.

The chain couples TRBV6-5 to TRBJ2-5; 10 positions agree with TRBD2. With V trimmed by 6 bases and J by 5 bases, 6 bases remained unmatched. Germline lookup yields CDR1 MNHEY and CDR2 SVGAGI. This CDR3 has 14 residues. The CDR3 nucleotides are TGTGCCAGCAGGGAGCGGGGGGGCCCGGAGACCCAGTACTTC. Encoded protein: CASRERGGPETQYF.

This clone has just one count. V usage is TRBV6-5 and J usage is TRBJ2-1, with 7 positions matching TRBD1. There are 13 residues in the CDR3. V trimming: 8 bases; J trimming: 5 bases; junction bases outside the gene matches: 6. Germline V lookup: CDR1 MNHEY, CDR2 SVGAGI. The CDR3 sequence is CASQGQTNNEQFF. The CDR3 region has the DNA TGTGCCAGCCAGGGACAGACAAACAATGAGCAGTTCTTC.